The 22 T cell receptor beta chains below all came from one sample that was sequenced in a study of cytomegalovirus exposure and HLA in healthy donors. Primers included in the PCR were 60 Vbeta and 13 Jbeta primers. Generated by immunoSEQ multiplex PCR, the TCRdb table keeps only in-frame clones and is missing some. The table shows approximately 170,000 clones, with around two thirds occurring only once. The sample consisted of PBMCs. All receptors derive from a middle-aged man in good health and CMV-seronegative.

DNA for the CDR3: TGTGCCAGCAGCTTAGGACAGGTAGCAACTAATGAAAAACTGTTTTTT. Translating it yields CASSLGQVATNEKLFF. The rearrangement uses TRBV5-6 and TRBJ1-4; 7 bases align to TRBD1. The CDR3 runs to 16 residues. Looked up from germline, CDR1 is SGHDT and CDR2 is YYEEEE. Trimming at V came to 2 bases and at J to 0 bases, leaving 4 bases not matched to a gene.

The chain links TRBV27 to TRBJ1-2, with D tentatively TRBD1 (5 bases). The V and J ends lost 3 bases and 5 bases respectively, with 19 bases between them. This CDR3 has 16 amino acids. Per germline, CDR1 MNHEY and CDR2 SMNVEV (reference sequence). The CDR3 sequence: CASSLGSGGTIYGYTF. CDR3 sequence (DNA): TGTGCCAGCAGTTTGGGGTCAGGAGGGACGATTTATGGCTACACCTTC.

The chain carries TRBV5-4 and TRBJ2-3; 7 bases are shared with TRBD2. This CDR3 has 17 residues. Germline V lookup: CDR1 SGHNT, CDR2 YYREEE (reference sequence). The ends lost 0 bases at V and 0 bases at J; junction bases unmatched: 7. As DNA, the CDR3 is TGTGCCAGCAGCTTGGATTCTAGCGGCCCTAGCACAGATACGCAGTATTTT. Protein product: CASSLDSSGPSTDTQYF.

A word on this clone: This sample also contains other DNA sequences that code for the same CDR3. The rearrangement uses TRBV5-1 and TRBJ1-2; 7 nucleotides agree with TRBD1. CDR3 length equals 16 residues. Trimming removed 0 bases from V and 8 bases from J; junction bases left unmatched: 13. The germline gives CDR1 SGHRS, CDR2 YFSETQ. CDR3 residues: CASSLAAGGQALGYTF. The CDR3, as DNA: TGCGCCAGCAGCTTGGCCGCGGGAGGACAGGCTCTCGGCTACACCTTC.

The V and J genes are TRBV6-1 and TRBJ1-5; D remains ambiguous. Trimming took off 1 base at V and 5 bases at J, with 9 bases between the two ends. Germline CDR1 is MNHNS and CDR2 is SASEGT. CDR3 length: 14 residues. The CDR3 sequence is CASSEGSGDQPQHF. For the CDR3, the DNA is TGTGCCAGCAGTGAAGGATCGGGTGATCAGCCCCAGCATTTT.

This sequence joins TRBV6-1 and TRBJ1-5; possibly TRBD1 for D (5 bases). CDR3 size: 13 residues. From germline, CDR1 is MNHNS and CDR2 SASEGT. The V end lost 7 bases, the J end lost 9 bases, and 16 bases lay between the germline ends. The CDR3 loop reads CASTDSGLRPQHF. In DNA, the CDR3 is TGTGCCAGCACCGACAGCGGGCTGCGGCCCCAGCATTTT.

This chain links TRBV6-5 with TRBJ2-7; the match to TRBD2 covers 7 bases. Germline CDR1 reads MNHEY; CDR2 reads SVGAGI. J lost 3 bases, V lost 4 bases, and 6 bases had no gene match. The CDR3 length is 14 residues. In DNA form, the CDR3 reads TGTGCCAGCAGTTTTCGCGGGGAGGGCTACGAGCAGTACTTC. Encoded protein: CASSFRGEGYEQYF.

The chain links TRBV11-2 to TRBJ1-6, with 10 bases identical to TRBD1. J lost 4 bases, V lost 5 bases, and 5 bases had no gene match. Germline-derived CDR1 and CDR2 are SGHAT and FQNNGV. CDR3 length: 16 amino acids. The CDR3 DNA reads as TGTGCCAGCAGCCCGGGACAGGGGTTGTATAATTCACCCCTCCACTTT. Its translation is CASSPGQGLYNSPLHF. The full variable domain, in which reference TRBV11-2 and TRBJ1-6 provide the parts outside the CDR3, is EAGVAQSPRYKIIEKRQSVAFWCNPISGHATLYWYQQILGQGPKLLIQFQNNGVVDDSQLPKDRFSAERLKGVDSTLKIQPAKLEDSAVYLCASSPGQGLYNSPLHFGNGTRLTVT.

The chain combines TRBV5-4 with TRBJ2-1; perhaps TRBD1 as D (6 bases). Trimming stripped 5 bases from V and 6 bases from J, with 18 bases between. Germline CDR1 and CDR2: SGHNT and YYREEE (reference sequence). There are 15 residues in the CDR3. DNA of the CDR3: TGTGCCAGCAGAGGAGCGGACAGCGGCAGCAATGAGCAGTTCTTC. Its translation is CASRGADSGSNEQFF.

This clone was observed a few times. In DNA form, the CDR3 reads TGTGCCAGTACCCCCCCTCGGGAGACCCAGTACTTC. It translates to CASTPPRETQYF. The chain employs TRBV19 and TRBJ2-5, with D unresolved. CDR3 length: 12 residues. Germline-derived CDR1 and CDR2 are LNHDA and SQIVND (reference sequence). Trimming shortened V by 7 bases and J by 5 bases, and 11 bases separated the two germline ends.

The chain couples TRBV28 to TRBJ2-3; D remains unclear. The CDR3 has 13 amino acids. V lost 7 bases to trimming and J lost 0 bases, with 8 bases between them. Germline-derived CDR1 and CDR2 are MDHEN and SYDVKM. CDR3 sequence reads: CASTSTSTDTQYF. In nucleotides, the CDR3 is TGTGCCAGCACCTCGACTAGCACAGATACGCAGTATTTT.

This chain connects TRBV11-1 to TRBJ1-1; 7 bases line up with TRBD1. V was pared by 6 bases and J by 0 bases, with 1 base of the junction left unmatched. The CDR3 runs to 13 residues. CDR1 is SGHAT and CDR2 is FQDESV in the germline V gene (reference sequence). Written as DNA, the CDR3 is TGTGCCAGCAGGGGACAGCTGAACACTGAAGCTTTCTTT. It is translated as CASRGQLNTEAFF.

The CDR3 coding sequence is TGTGCCAGCAGCCCTGACAGGGGTACTAATGAAAAACTGTTTTTT. Amino acids: CASSPDRGTNEKLFF. The chain couples TRBV7-2 to TRBJ1-4; 8 nucleotides match TRBD1. V dropped 5 bases and J dropped 2; count of bases not matched to a gene: 4. The CDR3 spans 15 residues. Germline V gene sequence: CDR1 SGHTA, CDR2 FQGNSA.

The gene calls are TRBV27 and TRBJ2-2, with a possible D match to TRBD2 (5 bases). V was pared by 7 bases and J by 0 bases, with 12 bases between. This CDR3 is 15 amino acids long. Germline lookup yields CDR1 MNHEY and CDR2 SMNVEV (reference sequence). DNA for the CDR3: TGTGCCAGCACCTTCCGGGGAGCGAACACCGGGGAGCTGTTTTTT. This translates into CASTFRGANTGELFF.

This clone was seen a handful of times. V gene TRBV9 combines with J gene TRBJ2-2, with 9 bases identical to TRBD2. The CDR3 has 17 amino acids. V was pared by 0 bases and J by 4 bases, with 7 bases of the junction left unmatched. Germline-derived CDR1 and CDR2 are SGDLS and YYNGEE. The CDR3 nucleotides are TGTGCCAGCAGCGTAGCGATCCCAGCGGGAGGCACCGGGGAGCTGTTTTTT. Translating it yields CASSVAIPAGGTGELFF.

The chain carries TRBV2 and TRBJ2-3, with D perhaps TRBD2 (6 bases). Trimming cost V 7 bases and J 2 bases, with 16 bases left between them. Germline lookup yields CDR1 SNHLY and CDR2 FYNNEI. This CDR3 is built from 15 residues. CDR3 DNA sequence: TGTGCCAGCAAAGGGACTCCAGTCCTCACAGATACGCAGTATTTT. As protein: CASKGTPVLTDTQYF.

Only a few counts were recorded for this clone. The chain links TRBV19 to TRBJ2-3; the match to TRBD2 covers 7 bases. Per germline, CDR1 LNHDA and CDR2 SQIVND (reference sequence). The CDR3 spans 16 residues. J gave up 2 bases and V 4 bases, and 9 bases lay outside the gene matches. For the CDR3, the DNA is TGTGCCAGTAGTACAACCGGGACTAAATACACAGATACGCAGTATTTT. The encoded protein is CASSTTGTKYTDTQYF. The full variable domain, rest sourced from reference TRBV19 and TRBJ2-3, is DGGITQSPKYLFRKEGQNVTLSCEQNLNHDAMYWYRQDPGQGLRLIYYSQIVNDFQKGDIAEGYSVSREKKESFPLTVTSAQKNPTAFYLCASSTTGTKYTDTQYFGPGTRLTVL.

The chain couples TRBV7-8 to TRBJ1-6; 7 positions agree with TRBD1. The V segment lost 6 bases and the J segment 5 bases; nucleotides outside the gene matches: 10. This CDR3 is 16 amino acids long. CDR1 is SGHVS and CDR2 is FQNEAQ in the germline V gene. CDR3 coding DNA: TGTGCCAGCAGTTCAATACAGGGGCTTAATAATTCACCCCTCCACTTT. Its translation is CASSSIQGLNNSPLHF.

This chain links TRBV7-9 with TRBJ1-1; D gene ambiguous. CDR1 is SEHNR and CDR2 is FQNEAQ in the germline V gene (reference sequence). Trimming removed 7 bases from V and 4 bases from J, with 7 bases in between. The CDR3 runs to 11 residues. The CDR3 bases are TGTGCCAGCACATACAGCACTGAAGCTTTCTTT. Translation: CASTYSTEAFF.

The CDR3 DNA reads TGTGCCAGCCTCTGGGCGGAGACCCAGTACTTC. Its protein is CASLWAETQYF. J is TRBJ2-5 and V is TRBV11-1, with D uncertain. The CDR3 loop spans 11 amino acids. In germline, CDR1 is SGHAT, CDR2 FQDESV (reference sequence). Trimming took 8 bases from V and 5 from J, leaving 9 bases between them.

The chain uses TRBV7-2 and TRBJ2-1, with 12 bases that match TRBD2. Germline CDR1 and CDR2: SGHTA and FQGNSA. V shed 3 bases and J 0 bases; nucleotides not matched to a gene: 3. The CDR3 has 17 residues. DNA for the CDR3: TGTGCCAGCAGCTTGCTAGCGGGAGGGGGCTCCTACAATGAGCAGTTCTTC. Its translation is CASSLLAGGGSYNEQFF.

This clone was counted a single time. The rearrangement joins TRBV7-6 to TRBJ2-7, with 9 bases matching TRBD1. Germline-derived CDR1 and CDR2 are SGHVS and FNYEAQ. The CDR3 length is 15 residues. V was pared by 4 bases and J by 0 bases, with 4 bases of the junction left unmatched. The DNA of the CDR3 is TGTGCCAGCAGCTCACAGGGGGCCTACTCCTACGAGCAGTACTTC. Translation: CASSSQGAYSYEQYF.